The sequence of this T cell receptor (beta chain) was determined in a study of T cell responses to AZD1222 COVID-19 vaccine. The CDR3 loop spans 14 amino acids. Germline lookup yields CDR1 WNHNN and CDR2 SYGVQD (reference sequence). The trim removed 5 bases at V and 4 bases at J, leaving 4 bases unmatched. Using immunoSEQ multiplex PCR, the repertoire was profiled, and TCRdb retains in-frame clones only, with some absent. The sample carries about 45,000 clones, about 80% recorded once. Findings of the study overall: Just a handful of AZD1222 recipients tested seropositive at baseline.

Concerning this clone: Its antigen is still unknown.

This material consisted of peripheral blood, taken 28 days after the second dose of the MenACWY control vaccine. This chain uses TRBV10-1 with TRBJ2-4; 8 bases align to TRBD1. The origin of this receptor is an adult who received the MenACWY meningococcal vaccine as a control. The CDR3 sequence is CASSTRTGKNIQYF. Written as DNA, the CDR3 is TGCGCCAGCAGTACGAGGACAGGGAAAAACATTCAGTACTTC.